The clone carrying this TCR beta chain was counted a few times. Its antigen is unidentified. The data were taken from a study of cytomegalovirus exposure and HLA in healthy donors. General study results and limits: A later analysis associated 16,951 TCR beta sequences with HLA alleles at a 0.05 false discovery rate. The likely origin of a cluster of highly shared sequence variants was a sequencing artifact.

With 60 Vbeta and 13 Jbeta primers, the PCR was carried out. Per the original methods: Unique TCR beta chains totaled 65 million to 95 million in a later count, with approximately 11 million of them shared. Here immunoSEQ multiplex PCR was the method, and the copy in TCRdb shows in-frame clones only, minus some. The V and J calls and the clone size are those of that table, but D and trimming were determined from the DNA. The sample lists some 150,000 clones; 75% to 85% were seen once. V shed 6 bases, J shed 4 bases, and the junction held 2 bases outside the gene matches. Germline lookup yields CDR1 MNHEY and CDR2 SVGAGI. The CDR3 consists of 14 residues.

The source material was PBMCs. The V call is TRBV6-5, the J call TRBJ1-4, with 10 bases fitting TRBD1. This TCR came from a man aged 50 to 60 in good health and CMV-seronegative. CDR3 sequence: CASSRDRGNEKLFF. CDR3 nucleotides: TGTGCCAGCAGCCGGGACAGGGGTAATGAAAAACTGTTTTTT.